The 15 T cell receptor beta chains in this list originate from one sample, sequenced in a study of shared clonotypes between healthy human individuals (dated by TCRdb to the early 2020s). CD8 naive samples were CD45RO-negative cells positively selected for CCR7, giving a CD45RA+CCR7+ population that excluded TemRA cells. Library prep was done by the immunoSEQ multiplex PCR assay. Here the immuneACCESS table is served through TCRdb, limited to in-frame sequences with V and J called. Missing clones are a known gap in these copies; in checked studies unresolved V genes cover under half, and the rest lacks a known reason. Here the sample has about 2.1 million clones; about 92% occur a single time. Together, the top ten hold roughly 1.7% of the sample. What was sequenced was naive CD8+ T cells from PBMCs. The sample's cell subset or site label, in plain terms: CD45RA+CCR7+. These receptors came from a young man in good health. Some clones in this sample may be carry-over from other donors' samples.

This chain connects TRBV5-5 to TRBJ1-5; 12 bases map to TRBD1. Trimming removed 3 bases from V and 7 bases from J; junction bases left unmatched: 8. The germline V gene encodes CDR1 SGHKS and CDR2 YYEKEE (reference sequence). CDR3 size: 16 residues. Here the CDR3 reads CASSSGTGGYGQPQHF. CDR3 nucleotides: TGTGCCAGCAGCTCAGGGACAGGGGGCTATGGGCAGCCCCAGCATTTT.

This chain connects TRBV5-1 to TRBJ2-1; TRBD1 matches at 12 bases. Germline V gene data show CDR1 as SGHRS and CDR2 as YFSETQ. Losses at the gene ends were 0 bases for V and 6 bases for J; bases not matched to a gene: 4. The CDR3 spans 16 residues. The CDR3 nucleotides read TGCGCCAGCAGCTTGGATCGGGACAGGGGGCTCAATGAGCAGTTCTTC. Translation gives CASSLDRDRGLNEQFF.

This chain links TRBV11-2 with TRBJ2-4; D is unresolved. This CDR3 comprises 17 residues. Germline CDR1 SGHAT, CDR2 FQNNGV. Trimming removed 0 bases from V and 0 bases from J, with 12 bases in between. CDR3 sequence: CASSLESVTLAKNIQYF. DNA for the CDR3: TGTGCCAGCAGCTTAGAATCAGTGACCCTAGCCAAAAACATTCAGTACTTC.

CDR3 sequence reads: CASSFIESTEAFF. In DNA form, the CDR3 reads TGTGCCAGCAGTTTTATCGAGTCCACTGAAGCTTTCTTT. The chain employs TRBV27 and TRBJ1-1; D remains unclear. Germline V CDR1 and CDR2: MNHEY, SMNVEV (reference sequence). The V gene lost 3 bases and the J gene lost 4 bases, with 9 bases spanning the gap. This CDR3 region has 13 residues.

V usage is TRBV28 and J usage is TRBJ1-2; 7 bases are shared with TRBD1. This CDR3 has 15 amino acids. The V and J ends lost 4 bases and 1 base, in that order; junction bases with no gene match: 6. In germline, CDR1 is MDHEN, CDR2 SYDVKM. CDR3 nucleotides: TGTGCCAGCAGTTCCACAGGGGTGGTTAACTATGGCTACACCTTC. Translating it yields CASSSTGVVNYGYTF.

The V call is TRBV7-9, the J call TRBJ2-1, with 9 nucleotides matching TRBD2. From germline, CDR1 is SEHNR and CDR2 FQNEAQ (reference sequence). V dropped 5 bases and J dropped 10; count of bases not matched to a gene: 9. This CDR3 has 14 amino acids. The CDR3 protein is CASSLYRTSVEQFF. For the CDR3, the DNA is TGTGCCAGCAGCCTCTACCGGACTAGCGTAGAGCAGTTCTTC.

The rearrangement links TRBV28 to TRBJ2-7, with 9 bases fitting TRBD2. The germline V gene has CDR1 MDHEN and CDR2 SYDVKM. CDR3 length equals 15 residues. After removal of 8 bases from V and 3 bases from J, the junction contained 11 bases not matched to a gene. The CDR3 nucleotides are TGTGCCAGCTCTGCCCCCTATAGCGGGAGCTACGAGCAGTACTTC. This sequence encodes CASSAPYSGSYEQYF.

DNA for the CDR3: TGTGCCAGCAGCGGGGGACTAGGGATGTCCTACAATGAGCAGTTCTTC. Translated, it gives CASSGGLGMSYNEQFF. This sequence joins TRBV11-2 and TRBJ2-1, with TRBD2 matching over 8 bases. V lost 5 bases to trimming and J lost 1 base; unmatched junction nucleotides: 7. The CDR3 has 16 residues. Per the germline V gene, CDR1 is SGHAT and CDR2 is FQNNGV.

The rearrangement uses TRBV10-3 and TRBJ2-2; 11 nucleotides line up with TRBD2. Germline CDR1 and CDR2: ENHRY and SYGVKD. V lost 6 bases to trimming and J lost 4 bases; unmatched junction nucleotides: 10. This CDR3 is built from 17 residues. The CDR3 DNA reads TGTGCCATCAGCGCCGGGACTAGCGGACAGAGCACCGGGGAGCTGTTTTTT. Residues: CAISAGTSGQSTGELFF.

This chain joins TRBV29-1 and TRBJ2-3; a possible D gene is TRBD2 (6 bases). Trimming removed 3 bases from V and 4 bases from J, with 11 bases in between. This CDR3 contains 13 residues. Per the germline V gene, CDR1 is SQVTM and CDR2 is ANQGSEA. The CDR3 here is CSVEEGYPDTQYF. The CDR3 coding sequence is TGCAGCGTTGAGGAGGGATACCCAGATACGCAGTATTTT.

This chain links TRBV5-4 with TRBJ1-2; a weak D match, TRBD1 (6 bases). The germline V and J ends were trimmed by 0 bases and 5 bases, with 14 bases remaining between them. The CDR3 has 15 amino acids. Germline CDR1 SGHNT, CDR2 YYREEE (reference sequence). Written as DNA, the CDR3 is TGTGCCAGCAGCTTGGGACGCCCTAGGGGGTATGGCTACACCTTC. This translates into CASSLGRPRGYGYTF.

This clone was recorded once. V usage is TRBV6-6 and J usage is TRBJ2-2; D is unclear. The CDR3 extends over 14 amino acids. CDR1 and CDR2 from the germline V gene are MNHNY and SVGAGI (reference sequence). Between the trimmed V and J ends, which lost 5 bases and 5 bases, there was a span of 12 bases. CDR3 bases: TGTGCCAGCAGTCCCCGGACGGGTACCGGGGAGCTGTTTTTT. It specifies CASSPRTGTGELFF.

The CDR3 protein is CASSLSTGAYEQYF. The CDR3 nucleotides read TGTGCCAGCAGCTTATCCACAGGGGCCTACGAGCAGTACTTC. The chain recombines TRBV5-6 with TRBJ2-7; 7 nucleotides match TRBD1. This CDR3 spans 14 amino acids. The V segment lost 2 bases and the J segment 2 bases; nucleotides outside the gene matches: 4. Germline values: CDR1 SGHDT, CDR2 YYEEEE.

CDR3 coding DNA: TGTGCCAGCAGCGCTTCCGGGACAGGCTACTACGAGCAGTACTTC. Translated: CASSASGTGYYEQYF. The chain joins TRBV6-5 to TRBJ2-7, with TRBD1 identical over 8 bases. CDR3 length: 15 amino acids. Losses at the gene ends were 6 bases for V and 3 bases for J; bases not matched to a gene: 10. Germline lookup yields CDR1 MNHEY and CDR2 SVGAGI.

In nucleotides, the CDR3 is TGTGCCAGCAGTGAAACGGGTGGAGATACGCAGTATTTT. Its protein is CASSETGGDTQYF. The chain employs TRBV6-1 and TRBJ2-3; D is uncertain. V gave up 2 bases and J gave up 5 bases, with 8 bases separating them. The CDR3 loop spans 13 amino acids. CDR1 and CDR2 (germline): MNHNS, SASEGT.